The TCR beta chain under discussion was sequenced for a study of OX40 agonist ivuxolimab in advanced cancers. Study overall: 40% to 50% of patients had received prior checkpoint inhibitor therapy.

To note about this clone: Antigen unknown.

This CDR3 contains 17 residues. V shed 4 bases, J shed 0 bases, and the junction held 12 bases outside the gene matches. The germline V gene encodes CDR1 SGHRS and CDR2 YFSETQ. Study observations and caveats: Low levels of normalized T-cell clonal expansion also appeared in some nonresponders.

The data were produced by immunoSEQ multiplex PCR, yet TCRdb's version contains in-frame clones alone and is incomplete. The sample shows about 45,000 clones, around nine tenths of them seen only once. The chain uses TRBV5-1 and TRBJ2-5; 7 positions agree with TRBD1. This sequence was found in an adult with an advanced solid tumor such as melanoma, head and neck, liver or kidney cancer. The source was CD4+ or CD8+ T cells sorted from blood, collected in a trial of the OX40 agonist ivuxolimab. The CDR3 nucleotides are TGCGCCAGCAGCCCCGCCTTTATTGACAGGGACCAAGAGACCCAGTACTTC. Translated: CASSPAFIDRDQETQYF.